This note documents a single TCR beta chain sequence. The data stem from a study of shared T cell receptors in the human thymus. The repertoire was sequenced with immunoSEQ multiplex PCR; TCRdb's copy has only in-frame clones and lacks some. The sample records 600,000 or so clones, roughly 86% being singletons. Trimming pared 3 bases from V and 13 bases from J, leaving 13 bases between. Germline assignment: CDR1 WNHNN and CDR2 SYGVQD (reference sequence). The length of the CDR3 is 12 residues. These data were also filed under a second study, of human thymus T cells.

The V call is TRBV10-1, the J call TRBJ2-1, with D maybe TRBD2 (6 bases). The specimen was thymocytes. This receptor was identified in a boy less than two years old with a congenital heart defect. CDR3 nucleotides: TGCGCCAGCAGTGATGGGCGGGAAAAACAGTTCTTC. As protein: CASSDGREKQFF.